Following are 22 T cell receptor beta chains from one sample sequenced in a study of OX40 agonist ivuxolimab in advanced cancers. Profiled with immunoSEQ multiplex PCR; TCRdb holds only in-frame clones, not every one. The data contain some 19,000 clones, around 68% of them singletons. This specimen was CD4+ or CD8+ T cells sorted from blood, taken in a trial of the OX40 agonist ivuxolimab. These receptor sequences come from an adult with an advanced solid tumor such as melanoma, head and neck, liver or kidney cancer.

This chain links TRBV28 with TRBJ2-7; possibly TRBD2 for D (6 bases). CDR3 length equals 16 residues. Germline V gene lookup returns CDR1 MDHEN and CDR2 SYDVKM. V was pared by 5 bases and J by 0 bases, with 17 bases between. The CDR3 region has the DNA TGTGCCAGCAGTCTTACTCCGGGACTCCACTCCTACGAGCAGTACTTC. The encoded protein is CASSLTPGLHSYEQYF.

V usage is TRBV4-2 and J usage is TRBJ2-7; D perhaps matches TRBD2 (6 bases). Germline CDR1 LGHNA, CDR2 YNFKEQ. The CDR3 contains 16 residues. Trimming took 0 bases from V and 0 from J, leaving 12 bases between them. This CDR3 is CASSQELGGDSYEQYF. For the CDR3, the DNA is TGTGCCAGCAGCCAAGAGTTAGGCGGGGACTCCTACGAGCAGTACTTC.

The gene calls are TRBV28 and TRBJ2-6, with D tentatively TRBD2 (6 bases). The germline V gene has CDR1 MDHEN and CDR2 SYDVKM. V lost 2 bases, J lost 4 bases, and 12 bases lay in between. There are 16 residues in the CDR3. CDR3 DNA: TGTGCCAGCAGTTTACTGCGGGATTGGGGGGCCAACGTCCTGACTTTC. This encodes CASSLLRDWGANVLTF.

This clone was found once. The chain uses TRBV7-2 and TRBJ2-1; D might be TRBD1 (5 bases). The V gene's germline CDR1 is SGHTA and CDR2 FQGNSA. This CDR3 contains 15 residues. Trimming cost V 5 bases and J 0 bases, with 11 bases left between them. The CDR3 nucleotides are TGTGCCAGCAGCCGAAGACAGAGCTCCTACAATGAGCAGTTCTTC. Its translation is CASSRRQSSYNEQFF.

This clone was counted only a few times. The chain combines TRBV5-6 with TRBJ2-3, with TRBD2 matching over 10 bases. The V and J ends lost 7 bases and 5 bases, in that order; junction bases with no gene match: 19. The germline V gene encodes CDR1 SGHDT and CDR2 YYEEEE. The length of the CDR3 is 18 residues. Here the CDR3 reads CASGKLRSGGARIDTQYF. CDR3 nucleotides: TGTGCCAGCGGAAAGCTTAGAAGCGGGGGGGCCAGGATAGATACGCAGTATTTT.

This chain connects TRBV5-1 to TRBJ2-7; D is unresolved. CDR1 and CDR2 from the germline V gene are SGHRS and YFSETQ. V lost 3 bases and J lost 2, with 6 bases in between. This CDR3 has 12 amino acids. CDR3 amino acids: CASSSGTYEQYF. CDR3 nucleotides: TGCGCCAGCAGCTCGGGTACCTACGAGCAGTACTTC.

The V gene is TRBV10-2, the J gene TRBJ2-3; weak D call: TRBD1 (7 bases). Trimming took off 8 bases at V and 0 bases at J, with 15 bases between the two ends. The CDR3 has 15 amino acids. From germline, CDR1 is WSHSY and CDR2 SAAADI. As DNA, the CDR3 is TGCGCCAGCTCGGAGGGACAGACTAGCACAGATACGCAGTATTTT. This translates into CASSEGQTSTDTQYF.

This chain uses TRBV13 with TRBJ1-1; D unresolved. Looked up from germline, CDR1 is PRHDT and CDR2 is FYEKMQ (reference sequence). This CDR3 has 14 residues. The V end was cut by 5 bases, the J end by 1 base, with 11 bases between. The CDR3 bases are TGTGCCAGCAGCCCAATTGATACGAACACTGAAGCTTTCTTT. As protein: CASSPIDTNTEAFF.

CDR3 sequence: CASSVLDRGNEKLFF. CDR3 nucleotides: TGTGCCAGCAGTGTACTGGACAGGGGGAATGAAAAACTGTTTTTT. This chain links TRBV2 with TRBJ1-4, with 10 bases lining up with TRBD1. V shed 4 bases, J shed 5 bases, and the junction held 4 bases outside the gene matches. The CDR3 loop spans 15 amino acids. Germline CDR1 is SNHLY and CDR2 is FYNNEI. The complete variable domain, with remaining parts taken from reference TRBV2 and TRBJ1-4, reads EPEVTQTPSHQVTQMGQEVILRCVPISNHLYFYWYRQILGQKVEFLVSFYNNEISEKSEIFDDQFSVERPDGSNFTLKIRSTKLEDSAMYFCASSVLDRGNEKLFFGSGTQLSVL.

J is TRBJ1-2 and V is TRBV28; D unresolved. The CDR3 has 13 residues. V shed 6 bases and J shed 4 bases, with 12 bases lying between them. The germline gives CDR1 MDHEN, CDR2 SYDVKM. The DNA for the CDR3 is TGTGCCAGCAGCCTTCCCCGGGGCTATGGCTACACCTTC. It encodes CASSLPRGYGYTF.

The gene calls are TRBV27 and TRBJ1-1, with D possibly TRBD1 on 5 matching bases. This CDR3 is built from 14 residues. Between the trimmed V and J ends, which lost 3 bases and 6 bases, there was a span of 14 bases. Germline V gives CDR1 MNHEY, CDR2 SMNVEV (reference sequence). In DNA form, the CDR3 reads TGTGCCAGCAGTTTTTGGGGCCCGACCGCTGAAGCTTTCTTT. Translated, it gives CASSFWGPTAEAFF.

V is TRBV7-3 and J is TRBJ2-3; D may match TRBD1 or TRBD2 (6 bases each). Per germline, CDR1 SGHTA and CDR2 FQGTGA. The CDR3 length is 17 residues. The V end lost 0 bases, the J end lost 1 base, and 14 bases lay between the germline ends. The chain's CDR3 is CASSLTGRGGGTDTQYF. CDR3 bases: TGTGCCAGCAGCTTAACTGGCAGGGGAGGAGGCACAGATACGCAGTATTTT. Drawing the rest from reference TRBV7-3 and TRBJ2-3, the complete variable domain is GAGVSQTPSNKVTEKGKYVELRCDPISGHTALYWYRQSLGQGPEFLIYFQGTGAADDSGLPNDRFFAVRPEGSVSTLKIQRTERGDSAVYLCASSLTGRGGGTDTQYFGPGTRLTVL.

The genes are TRBV6-6 and TRBJ2-7; unclear D gene. The CDR3 has 14 amino acids. Germline V gene sequence: CDR1 MNHNY, CDR2 SVGAGI (reference sequence). V gave up 1 base and J gave up 2 bases, with 9 bases separating them. The CDR3 loop is CASSYFGSPYEQYF. CDR3 sequence (DNA): TGTGCCAGCAGTTACTTCGGGTCACCCTACGAGCAGTACTTC.

CDR3 DNA: TGTGCCACCAGCGGAAACAGGGGCGGGAACGAGCAGTACTTC. Translating gives CATSGNRGGNEQYF. The gene calls are TRBV15 and TRBJ2-7; D possibly corresponds to TRBD1 (7 bases). Germline lookup yields CDR1 LNHNV and CDR2 YYDKDF (reference sequence). The CDR3 runs to 14 residues. Trimming removed 5 bases from V and 5 bases from J, with 16 bases in between.

CDR3 loop: CASSLVSGHYGYTF. The CDR3 DNA reads TGTGCCAGCAGCCTAGTCTCCGGCCACTATGGCTACACCTTC. The chain recombines TRBV5-4 with TRBJ1-2; the D is unclear. The CDR3 contains 14 residues. V was cut by 4 bases and J by 3 bases, with 13 bases left in between. In germline, CDR1 is SGHNT, CDR2 YYREEE (reference sequence).

This rearrangement joins TRBV27 to TRBJ2-7; 8 positions agree with TRBD1. The CDR3 is 17 amino acids. J lost 5 bases, V lost 3 bases, and 15 bases had no gene match. CDR1 and CDR2 from the germline V gene are MNHEY and SMNVEV (reference sequence). The CDR3 nucleotides read TGTGCCAGCAGTTTGAAGGGAAGACAGGGGATAGGGCACGAGCAGTACTTC. Translation gives CASSLKGRQGIGHEQYF.

The V and J genes are TRBV9 and TRBJ1-1; the match to TRBD1 covers 10 bases. CDR1 SGDLS and CDR2 YYNGEE come from the germline V gene. Trimming at V came to 4 bases and at J to 10 bases, leaving 16 bases not matched to a gene. This CDR3 comprises 16 residues. CDR3 sequence: CASSPWSGGQGVRAFF. The CDR3 DNA follows: TGTGCCAGCAGCCCCTGGTCGGGAGGACAGGGGGTACGAGCTTTCTTT. The full variable domain, completed using reference TRBV9 and TRBJ1-1, is DSGVTQTPKHLITATGQRVTLRCSPRSGDLSVYWYQQSLDQGLQFLIQYYNGEERAKGNILERFSAQQFPDLHSELNLSSLELGDSALYFCASSPWSGGQGVRAFFGQGTRLTVV.

The chain combines TRBV6-5 with TRBJ2-5; possible D gene TRBD2, 5 bases. Germline loops: CDR1 MNHEY, CDR2 SVGAGI. Trimming cost V 8 bases and J 4 bases, with 11 bases left between them. The CDR3 loop spans 12 amino acids. The CDR3 loop is CASRGDAETQYF. Written as DNA, the CDR3 is TGTGCCAGCCGGGGAGATGCAGAGACCCAGTACTTC.

The V gene is TRBV13, the J gene TRBJ1-2, with 8 nucleotides matching TRBD1. Trimming removed 0 bases from V and 3 bases from J; junction bases left unmatched: 9. Germline lookup yields CDR1 PRHDT and CDR2 FYEKMQ (reference sequence). This CDR3 has 17 residues. The CDR3 DNA reads TGTGCCAGCAGCTTAGGCCGGACAGGGATAGATTACTATGGCTACACCTTC. Translation: CASSLGRTGIDYYGYTF.

This clone was observed many times. The genes are TRBV9 and TRBJ2-1; the D is unclear. Trimming took off 0 bases at V and 6 bases at J, with 13 bases between the two ends. Germline V gives CDR1 SGDLS, CDR2 YYNGEE. The CDR3 spans 15 residues. CDR3: CASSVGGGESNEQFF. The DNA of the CDR3 is TGTGCCAGCAGCGTAGGTGGTGGAGAGAGCAATGAGCAGTTCTTC.

This clone has at least ten counts. The chain joins TRBV6-6 to TRBJ2-5, with D maybe TRBD1 (5 bases). The CDR3 spans 13 residues. The germline V and J ends were trimmed by 2 bases and 6 bases, with 10 bases remaining between them. CDR1 and CDR2 (germline): MNHNY, SVGAGI (reference sequence). The CDR3 spells CASSYDSLKTQYF. The DNA for the CDR3 is TGTGCCAGCAGTTACGACAGTCTGAAGACCCAGTACTTC.

The chain employs TRBV4-2 and TRBJ1-2, with D perhaps matching TRBD1 (5 bases). This CDR3 region has 16 residues. V gave up 0 bases and J gave up 7 bases, with 18 bases separating them. Germline V CDR1 and CDR2: LGHNA, YNFKEQ. This chain's CDR3 is CASSQDYDGLGGGYTF. CDR3 sequence (DNA): TGTGCCAGCAGCCAAGATTATGACGGACTGGGGGGTGGCTACACCTTC.